This T cell receptor (beta chain) was sequenced during a study of coeliac disease. V trimming: 4 bases; J trimming: 5 bases; junction bases outside the gene matches: 8. The germline V gene has CDR1 SGHKS and CDR2 YYEKEE (reference sequence). The CDR3 has 14 amino acids. Some clones are missing from TCRdb's copy, which holds only in-frame ones; the method was immunoSEQ multiplex PCR. The sample carries under 8,500 clones, roughly 66% recorded once. Input material: lamina propria lymphocytes from the gut. The sequence was obtained from a man between 45 and 60 years old with active celiac disease. The rearrangement uses TRBV5-5 and TRBJ2-5; 7 bases line up with TRBD2. CDR3 in DNA: TGTGCCAGCAGCCCCTGGGAGGGAGTGGAGACCCAGTACTTC. Translating gives CASSPWEGVETQYF. Full variable domain (missing parts from reference TRBV5-5 and TRBJ2-5): DAGVTQSPTHLIKTRGQQVTLRCSPISGHKSVSWYQQVLGQGPQFIFQYYEKEERGRGNFPDRFSARQFPNYSSELNVNALLLGDSALYLCASSPWEGVETQYFGPGTRLLVL.